Listed below are T cell receptor beta chains from one sample, sequenced in a study of human T cells and chemical hapten exposure. TCRdb independently ran MiXCR on the RACE reads; one entry per CDR3 protein. Here the sample spans 150,000 to 200,000 distinct CDR3 sequences, around a quarter being singletons. The sequences come from whole blood, collected in connection with sensitization to the hapten diphenylcyclopropenone (DPC). Receptor source: a woman under 30 with alopecia areata. Some clones in this sample may be carry-over from other donors' samples. Each CDR3 is given without its conserved first and last residue.

TRBJ1-2 TRBV29-1 SVGESAYGYT
TRBJ1-5 TRBV4-3 ASSQAITGGEKPQH
TRBJ2-4 TRBV6-2/TRBV6-3 ASSYSLGIQY
TRBJ2-6 TRBV20-1 SARFVGSGANVLT
TRBJ1-1 TRBV6-5 ASSSRTGKATEAF
TRBJ2-3 TRBV7-2 ASLRDGPPDTQY
TRBJ2-6 TRBV7-3 ASSVTGSGANVLT
TRBJ2-2 TRBV9 ASSFSLRLARNTGELF
TRBJ1-2 TRBV27 ASSFGGGLYGYT
TRBJ1-1 TRBV5-6 ASSLLGTPTEAF
TRBJ1-1 TRBV7-9 ASRDRGRAEAF
TRBJ1-1 TRBV7-2 ASSLDGDMNTEAF
TRBJ1-4 TRBV7-9 ASSLEGQGTTNEKLF
TRBJ2-1 TRBV3-1 ASSRGDNEQF
TRBJ2-7 TRBV6-2/TRBV6-3 ASRQGGLANYEQY
TRBJ2-7 TRBV12-3/TRBV12-4 ASSSHLYEQY
TRBJ2-2 TRBV19 ASRLLAVGGELF
TRBJ2-7 TRBV4-1 ASSQDASGSRYEQY
TRBJ2-7 TRBV6-2/TRBV6-3 ASSGTGGGRDYGFKQY
TRBJ1-3 TRBV11-2 ASSPGVRGYGNTIY
TRBJ2-3 TRBV20-1 SARDPRLGGRTDTQY
TRBJ1-1 TRBV6-6 ASSYLMGGQAF
TRBJ1-6 TRBV20-1 SAAPDRGFYNSPLH
TRBJ2-4 TRBV6-2/TRBV6-3 ASSMDRGVKNIQY
TRBJ2-7 TRBV7-9 ASSLAGQGFYEQY
TRBJ1-1 TRBV9 ASSVGVGVNTEAF
TRBJ1-2 TRBV2 ASSPGRGTYGYT
TRBJ1-2 TRBV10-2 ASSESFGGLAYGYT
TRBJ1-1 TRBV25-1 ASSADRGLTEAF
TRBJ1-5 TRBV5-6 ASTFARGSGQPQH
TRBJ1-2 TRBV10-3 AISDSNYGYT
TRBJ2-7 TRBV12-3/TRBV12-4 ASSQTGGMGGEQY